These T cell receptor beta chains were read from a single sample in a study of cytomegalovirus exposure and HLA in healthy donors. TCRdb keeps only in-frame clones here, not all; method: immunoSEQ multiplex PCR. The data contain about 160,000 clones, 80% of them singletons. Sequencing was carried out using PBMCs. The receptors shown here come from a man younger than 40 in good health and CMV-seronegative. Both conserved end residues are part of each CDR3. Each record gives: V gene, D gene, clone size, J gene, CDR3 protein, CDR3 DNA. D genes are given only for firm matches. Some rows mark clone size as missing; the rest say once, few, many or name a class of expanded clone.

V gene: TRBV9; D gene: .; clone size: .; J gene: TRBJ2-1; CDR3 protein: CASSPGGAPVGQFF; CDR3 DNA: TGTGCCAGCAGCCCCGGTGGGGCCCCGGTGGGGCAGTTCTTC
V gene: TRBV11-3; D gene: .; clone size: .; J gene: TRBJ2-1; CDR3 protein: CASGYPTNEQFF; CDR3 DNA: TGTGCCAGCGGCTATCCTACGAATGAGCAGTTCTTC
V gene: TRBV30; D gene: .; clone size: .; J gene: TRBJ1-5; CDR3 protein: CAWSSGVGQPQHF; CDR3 DNA: TGTGCCTGGAGTTCAGGGGTCGGCCAGCCCCAGCATTTT
V gene: TRBV7-6; D gene: .; clone size: .; J gene: TRBJ1-5; CDR3 protein: CASSSGGGNQPQHF; CDR3 DNA: TGTGCCAGCTCCTCCGGGGGGGGCAATCAGCCCCAGCATTTT
V gene: TRBV14; D gene: .; clone size: .; J gene: TRBJ1-2; CDR3 protein: CASSQDLRGSLSGYTF; CDR3 DNA: TGTGCCAGCAGCCAAGATCTAAGGGGCAGCCTCAGTGGCTACACCTTC
V gene: TRBV5-1; D gene: .; clone size: .; J gene: TRBJ1-2; CDR3 protein: CASSFQGTGGGYGYTF; CDR3 DNA: TGCGCCAGCAGCTTCCAGGGCACGGGTGGTGGATATGGCTACACCTTC
V gene: TRBV5-1; D gene: TRBD1; clone size: .; J gene: TRBJ1-1; CDR3 protein: CASSGGQAHTEAFF; CDR3 DNA: TGCGCCAGCAGCGGTGGACAGGCGCACACTGAAGCTTTCTTT
V gene: TRBV9; D gene: .; clone size: once; J gene: TRBJ1-1; CDR3 protein: CASSAWGGDTEAFF; CDR3 DNA: TGTGCCAGCAGCGCCTGGGGCGGGGACACTGAAGCTTTCTTT
V gene: TRBV19; D gene: TRBD2; clone size: .; J gene: TRBJ2-3; CDR3 protein: CASSTSSGGATDTQYF; CDR3 DNA: TGTGCCAGTAGTACTTCTAGCGGGGGGGCTACAGATACGCAGTATTTT
V gene: TRBV9; D gene: .; clone size: .; J gene: TRBJ1-2; CDR3 protein: CASREGQPNGGYTF; CDR3 DNA: TGTGCCAGCAGAGAAGGACAGCCCAATGGCGGCTACACCTTC
V gene: TRBV4-1; D gene: TRBD2; clone size: few; J gene: TRBJ2-1; CDR3 protein: CASSQVGGSGGNEQFF; CDR3 DNA: TGCGCCAGCAGCCAAGTAGGCGGTAGCGGGGGAAATGAGCAGTTCTTC
V gene: TRBV18; D gene: TRBD1; clone size: .; J gene: TRBJ2-5; CDR3 protein: CASSPRTGGETQYF; CDR3 DNA: TGTGCCAGCTCACCACGCACAGGGGGAGAGACCCAGTACTTC
V gene: TRBV7-9; D gene: .; clone size: .; J gene: TRBJ2-1; CDR3 protein: CASSFPPGEGEQFF; CDR3 DNA: TGTGCCAGCAGCTTCCCACCGGGAGAGGGTGAGCAGTTCTTC